These 21 T cell receptor beta chains came from one sample sequenced in a study of shared clonotypes between healthy human individuals (dated by TCRdb to 2020 to 2021). To prepare the library, the immunoSEQ multiplex PCR assay was applied. This is the immuneACCESS table as TCRdb keeps it, with only in-frame sequences that have V and J called. A part of the clones is gone; compared with another copy, unresolved V genes explain less than half, and the rest is unexplained. This sample is represented by approximately 2.3 million clones; more than 85% of them were singletons. Together, the top ten hold roughly 0.36% of the sample. The sequenced sample was naive CD4+ T cells from PBMCs. The cell subset or site label on this specimen signifies: CD45RA+ positively selected. All receptors derive from a man aged 18 to 29 in good health. Some clones in this sample may be carry-over from other donors' samples.

This clone was counted between two and nine times. V gene TRBV7-2 combines with J gene TRBJ2-5; D is undetermined. Trimming pared 3 bases from V and 1 base from J, leaving 0 bases between. Germline CDR1 SGHTA, CDR2 FQGNSA. The CDR3 has 11 residues. CDR3: CASSFQETQYF. CDR3 coding DNA: TGTGCCAGCAGCTTCCAAGAGACCCAGTACTTC. Full variable domain (outside the CDR3, taken from reference TRBV7-2 and TRBJ2-5): GAGVSQSPSNKVTEKGKDVELRCDPISGHTALYWYRQSLGQGLEFLIYFQGNSAPDKSGLPSDRFSAERTGGSVSTLTIQRTQQEDSAVYLCASSFQETQYFGPGTRLLVL.

The CDR3 loop is CASSNRGDTQYF. In DNA, the CDR3 is TGTGCCAGCAGCAATCGCGGGGATACGCAGTATTTT. V gene TRBV7-2 combines with J gene TRBJ2-3, with D perhaps TRBD2 (5 bases). Deletions cut 5 bases from V and 6 bases from J, with 9 bases between. Per germline, CDR1 SGHTA and CDR2 FQGNSA. The CDR3 has 12 amino acids. The entire variable domain, with the rest obtained from reference TRBV7-2 and TRBJ2-3, is as follows: GAGVSQSPSNKVTEKGKDVELRCDPISGHTALYWYRQSLGQGLEFLIYFQGNSAPDKSGLPSDRFSAERTGGSVSTLTIQRTQQEDSAVYLCASSNRGDTQYFGPGTRLTVL.

As regards this clone: This sample also contains other DNA sequences that code for the same CDR3. The V call is TRBV18, the J call TRBJ1-1; tentatively, D is TRBD1 (6 bases). The CDR3 totals 12 residues. Looked up from germline, CDR1 is KGHSH and CDR2 is LQKENI. The ends were cut back, 3 bases at V and 7 bases at J, with 9 bases in the middle. The CDR3 bases are TGTGCCAGCTCACCGGGGGGCCTTGAAGCTTTCTTT. Translating it yields CASSPGGLEAFF.

The chain carries TRBV7-2 and TRBJ1-5, with 8 bases aligning to TRBD1. Germline V gives CDR1 SGHTA, CDR2 FQGNSA. V was pared by 2 bases and J by 7 bases, with 7 bases of the junction left unmatched. The CDR3 loop spans 15 amino acids. The CDR3 coding sequence is TGTGCCAGCAGCTTATCAGGGGGCGCAGGACAGCCCCAGCATTTT. Translation gives CASSLSGGAGQPQHF.

This clone has just one count. The V and J genes are TRBV10-3 and TRBJ2-5; no clear D gene. V lost 6 bases and J 5 bases, leaving 16 bases between the germline ends. This CDR3 region has 14 residues. Germline V gene data show CDR1 as ENHRY and CDR2 as SYGVKD. The CDR3 spells CAISLPGQGETQYF. In DNA form, the CDR3 reads TGTGCCATCAGCCTCCCCGGCCAAGGGGAGACCCAGTACTTC.

This sequence joins TRBV5-1 and TRBJ2-7; 8 nucleotides align to TRBD2. The J segment lost 3 bases and the V segment lost 0 bases, leaving 5 bases of the junction unmatched. The CDR3 runs to 15 residues. Germline V gene sequence: CDR1 SGHRS, CDR2 YFSETQ. The CDR3 sequence is CASSLDTSGYYEQYF. The CDR3 DNA follows: TGCGCCAGCAGCTTGGATACTAGCGGCTACTACGAGCAGTACTTC.

This sequence joins TRBV4-3 and TRBJ2-1; 12 bases map to TRBD2. CDR3 length: 15 residues. After removal of 4 bases from V and 6 bases from J, the junction contained 4 bases not matched to a gene. The V gene's germline CDR1 is LGHNA and CDR2 YSLEER. In DNA form, the CDR3 reads TGCGCCAGCAGCCTAAGACTAGCGGGAGTCAATGAGCAGTTCTTC. Translation: CASSLRLAGVNEQFF.

The chain recombines TRBV5-6 with TRBJ2-7; D is ambiguous. Germline V gene sequence: CDR1 SGHDT, CDR2 YYEEEE. This CDR3 is built from 14 residues. V was cut by 0 bases and J by 0 bases, with 7 bases left in between. CDR3 sequence reads: CASSLGPNSYEQYF. In nucleotides, the CDR3 is TGTGCCAGCAGCTTGGGTCCGAACTCCTACGAGCAGTACTTC.

The chain carries TRBV27 and TRBJ1-3; 10 bases line up with TRBD1. CDR1 MNHEY and CDR2 SMNVEV come from the germline V gene (reference sequence). CDR3 length: 17 amino acids. Unmatched junction bases numbered 11, after V lost 6 bases and J lost 3 bases. Here the CDR3 reads CASRVVSGTGVGNTIYF. CDR3 bases: TGTGCCAGCAGGGTTGTCTCTGGGACAGGGGTTGGAAACACCATATATTTT.

This clone was found once. The chain recombines TRBV30 with TRBJ1-6, with 7 nucleotides matching TRBD1. The CDR3 consists of 14 residues. V was clipped by 2 bases and J by 7 bases; unmatched bases: 5. Germline CDR1 is GTSNPN and CDR2 is SVGIG (reference sequence). The CDR3: CAWSRGQANSPLHF. CDR3 DNA sequence: TGTGCCTGGAGTAGGGGGCAGGCGAATTCACCCCTCCACTTT.

This chain uses TRBV7-2 with TRBJ1-1; unclear D gene. The CDR3 consists of 14 residues. Trimming took 1 base from V and 5 from J, leaving 11 bases between them. Germline-derived CDR1 and CDR2 are SGHTA and FQGNSA. CDR3 protein: CASSLVTVLTEAFF. The CDR3 DNA sequence: TGTGCCAGCAGCTTAGTCACGGTTCTTACTGAAGCTTTCTTT.

This sequence joins TRBV19 and TRBJ1-5; unclear D gene. V was clipped by 7 bases and J by 4 bases, with 11 bases between them. The CDR3 extends over 13 amino acids. Germline CDR1 and CDR2: LNHDA and SQIVND (reference sequence). In nucleotides, the CDR3 is TGTGCCAGTACTTCCCGGTGGAATCAGCCCCAGCATTTT. It encodes CASTSRWNQPQHF. The whole variable domain, filled in from reference TRBV19 and TRBJ1-5, reads DGGITQSPKYLFRKEGQNVTLSCEQNLNHDAMYWYRQDPGQGLRLIYYSQIVNDFQKGDIAEGYSVSREKKESFPLTVTSAQKNPTAFYLCASTSRWNQPQHFGDGTRLSIL.

The chain joins TRBV18 to TRBJ1-3, with D possibly being TRBD1 (6 bases). Germline values: CDR1 KGHSH, CDR2 LQKENI. V lost 6 bases to trimming and J lost 0 bases, with 15 bases between them. This CDR3 has 16 residues. For the CDR3, the DNA is TGTGCCAGCTCCGCCCCAGGGGCCGGCTCTGGAAACACCATATATTTT. Its protein product is CASSAPGAGSGNTIYF.

The CDR3 sequence: CASSLVGRAYEQFF. CDR3 coding DNA: TGTGCCAGCAGCTTAGTGGGCAGGGCTTACGAGCAGTTCTTC. This chain joins TRBV11-2 and TRBJ2-1; tentatively, D is TRBD1 (5 bases). This CDR3 region has 14 residues. The germline CDR1 and CDR2 sequences are SGHAT and FQNNGV. V lost 1 base and J lost 10, with 14 bases in between.

This chain connects TRBV9 to TRBJ2-3; 13 bases map to TRBD2. V lost 3 bases to trimming and J lost 0 bases; unmatched junction nucleotides: 13. CDR3 length: 20 amino acids. Germline-derived CDR1 and CDR2 are SGDLS and YYNGEE. Here the CDR3 DNA reads TGTGCCAGCAGCGCCGCCCCCGGGACTAGCGGGACCCTTAGCACAGATACGCAGTATTTT. Residues: CASSAAPGTSGTLSTDTQYF.

V gene TRBV10-3 combines with J gene TRBJ2-3; 10 nucleotides match TRBD2. Germline assignment: CDR1 ENHRY and CDR2 SYGVKD. The CDR3 is 12 residues long. The junction had 3 bases not matched to a gene; V was cut back by 4 bases and J by 11 bases. CDR3 DNA: TGTGCCATCAGTGTAGCGGGAGGTGAGCAGTATTTT. Amino acid sequence: CAISVAGGEQYF.

The J gene is TRBJ1-1, the V gene TRBV2; D may be TRBD1 (5 bases). Germline-derived CDR1 and CDR2 are SNHLY and FYNNEI. Trimming pared 2 bases from V and 1 base from J, leaving 11 bases between. There are 15 residues in the CDR3. CDR3 DNA sequence: TGTGCCAGCAGTGAACAGGGAACCGCGAACACTGAAGCTTTCTTT. Encoded protein: CASSEQGTANTEAFF.

The V call is TRBV7-9, the J call TRBJ2-3; no firm D call. This CDR3 is built from 13 residues. V gave up 2 bases and J gave up 4 bases, with 7 bases separating them. Germline loops: CDR1 SEHNR, CDR2 FQNEAQ (reference sequence). The CDR3 DNA is TGTGCCAGCAGCTTAATCCGGGCAGATACGCAGTATTTT. The encoded protein is CASSLIRADTQYF.

This clone was found once. This chain joins TRBV5-1 and TRBJ2-7; D is ambiguous. Germline V gene sequence: CDR1 SGHRS, CDR2 YFSETQ. Trimming shortened V by 0 bases and J by 1 base, and 5 bases separated the two germline ends. CDR3 length: 13 amino acids. The CDR3 is CASSLVTSYEQYF. DNA of the CDR3: TGCGCCAGCAGCTTGGTGACATCCTACGAGCAGTACTTC.

A few counts support this clone. Other DNA sequences within the sample encode an identical CDR3. This sequence joins TRBV12-5 and TRBJ1-5; no definite D call. CDR3 length equals 11 residues. Germline V gene sequence: CDR1 LGHNT, CDR2 FRNRAP. V lost 6 bases and J 13 bases, leaving 13 bases between the germline ends. In DNA, the CDR3 is TGTGCTAGTGGCCTGGAGGGCCCACAGCATTTT. Amino acids: CASGLEGPQHF.

This chain connects TRBV6-1 to TRBJ2-3, with D hard to call. CDR1 MNHNS and CDR2 SASEGT come from the germline V gene. This CDR3 comprises 12 residues. V was trimmed by 6 bases and J by 2 bases, leaving 6 bases between them. The CDR3 sequence: CASRENTDTQYF. CDR3 DNA: TGTGCCAGCAGGGAAAACACAGATACGCAGTATTTT.